The T cell receptor (beta chain) described here comes from a study of vaccination and CD4 T cells after COVID-19. The V segment lost 5 bases and the J segment 2 bases; nucleotides outside the gene matches: 7. The CDR3 runs 15 residues. Sequencing of cultured CD4+ T cell DNA used the Oncomine TCR Beta short-read assay. Via MiXCR, TCRdb re-called the PCR reads, giving one row per CDR3 protein. The sample records roughly 14,000 distinct CDR3 sequences, 43% being singletons. Described treatment: roughly 10-day PBMC culture with coronavirus spike peptide pools or control peptides (ViraFEST assay). Comment on this clonotype: Antigen specificity is unknown.

The sample was CD4+ T cells from blood, cultured in vitro. V and J are TRBV12-3 or TRBV12-4 and TRBJ2-7; 9 nucleotides line up with TRBD1. The sequence derives from a human donor who had recovered from COVID-19. CDR3 sequence (DNA): TGTGCCAGCAGTCCCCAAGGGACAGGGACCTACGAGCAGTACTTC. Amino acids: CASSPQGTGTYEQYF.